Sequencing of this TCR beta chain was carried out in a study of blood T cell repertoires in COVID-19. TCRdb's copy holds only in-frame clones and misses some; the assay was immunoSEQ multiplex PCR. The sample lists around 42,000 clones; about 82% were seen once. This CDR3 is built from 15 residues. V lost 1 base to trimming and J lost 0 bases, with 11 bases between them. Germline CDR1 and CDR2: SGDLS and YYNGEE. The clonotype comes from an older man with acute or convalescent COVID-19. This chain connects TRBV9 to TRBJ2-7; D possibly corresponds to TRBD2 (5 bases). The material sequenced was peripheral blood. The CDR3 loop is CASSVSATSSYEQYF. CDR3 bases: TGTGCCAGCAGCGTATCAGCTACTAGCTCCTACGAGCAGTACTTC.